These T cell receptor beta chains were read from a single sample in a study of T cell changes during pregnancy in multiple sclerosis. TCRdb's copy holds only in-frame clones and misses some; the assay was immunoSEQ multiplex PCR. The data contain around 70,000 clones, approximately 90% of them seen just once; the ten biggest clones take up approximately 2%. The sequences come from peripheral blood, collected in the second trimester of pregnancy. These receptors originate from a female donor in good health, enrolled as a control in a pregnancy study. The CDR3 runs from the conserved cysteine through the conserved F or W. The order of the fields is J gene, CDR3 length, V gene, clone size, D gene, CDR3 DNA, CDR3 protein. D genes are given only for firm matches. A clone size is listed for some rows: how often the clone was seen (once, few, many), or a class if it is expanded.

j_call: TRBJ2-5; cdr3_length: 15; v_call: TRBV15; clone_size: .; d_call: .; cdr3_nt: TGTGCCACCATCAGGAGGACAGAGGCCAGGGAGACCCAGTACTTC; cdr3_aa: CATIRRTEARETQYF
j_call: TRBJ2-1; cdr3_length: 15; v_call: TRBV6-6; clone_size: .; d_call: TRBD2; cdr3_nt: TGTGCCAGCAGTTATTCCCAAGCGGGGGGTTATGAGCAGTTCTTC; cdr3_aa: CASSYSQAGGYEQFF
j_call: TRBJ2-7; cdr3_length: 15; v_call: TRBV5-1; clone_size: .; d_call: TRBD2; cdr3_nt: TGCGCCAGCAGATTTGAAGGGACTAGCGGGTTTGTGCAGTACTTC; cdr3_aa: CASRFEGTSGFVQYF
j_call: TRBJ1-2; cdr3_length: 15; v_call: TRBV6-4; clone_size: .; d_call: TRBD1; cdr3_nt: TGTGCCAGCAGGCCCGGGACAGAATCATTTTATGGCTACACCTTC; cdr3_aa: CASRPGTESFYGYTF
j_call: TRBJ1-1; cdr3_length: 14; v_call: TRBV6-5; clone_size: .; d_call: TRBD1; cdr3_nt: TGTGCCAGCAGTTACTCGACAGGGGGACCTGAAGCTTTCTTT; cdr3_aa: CASSYSTGGPEAFF
j_call: TRBJ1-3; cdr3_length: 16; v_call: TRBV11-3; clone_size: .; d_call: .; cdr3_nt: TGTGCCAGCAGCCTCCGCCCTGGCAGGGAAGGAAACACCATATATTTT; cdr3_aa: CASSLRPGREGNTIYF
j_call: TRBJ2-3; cdr3_length: 15; v_call: TRBV5-5; clone_size: .; d_call: .; cdr3_nt: TGTGCCAGCAGCTCCAGGGTGTCGAGCACAGATACGCAGTATTTT; cdr3_aa: CASSSRVSSTDTQYF
j_call: TRBJ2-7; cdr3_length: 14; v_call: TRBV6-5; clone_size: once; d_call: TRBD1; cdr3_nt: TGTGCCAGCACCACCGGGACAGGGGGTTACGAGCAGTACTTC; cdr3_aa: CASTTGTGGYEQYF
j_call: TRBJ1-1; cdr3_length: 12; v_call: TRBV6-1; clone_size: .; d_call: .; cdr3_nt: TGTGCCAGCGGGACGGGGGGCACTGAAGCTTTCTTT; cdr3_aa: CASGTGGTEAFF
j_call: TRBJ1-2; cdr3_length: 15; v_call: TRBV5-5; clone_size: .; d_call: TRBD1; cdr3_nt: TGTGCCAGCAGCATTTCCGGACAGGGGAACTATGGCTACACCTTC; cdr3_aa: CASSISGQGNYGYTF
j_call: TRBJ2-5; cdr3_length: 13; v_call: TRBV7-2; clone_size: .; d_call: .; cdr3_nt: TGTGCCAGCAGCTCTAAGATCCAAGAGACCCAGTACTTC; cdr3_aa: CASSSKIQETQYF
j_call: TRBJ2-5; cdr3_length: 16; v_call: TRBV5-1; clone_size: .; d_call: TRBD1; cdr3_nt: TGCGCCAGCCTACAGGGGACCAGCTTCGTGGGGGAGACCCAGTACTTC; cdr3_aa: CASLQGTSFVGETQYF
j_call: TRBJ1-1; cdr3_length: 13; v_call: TRBV10-3; clone_size: few; d_call: .; cdr3_nt: TGTGCCATCAGTGTGAACGGGAACACTGAAGCTTTCTTT; cdr3_aa: CAISVNGNTEAFF
j_call: TRBJ2-2; cdr3_length: 15; v_call: TRBV27; clone_size: .; d_call: TRBD2; cdr3_nt: TGTGCCAGCAGAATCGCGGGAGGGAACACCGGGGAGCTGTTTTTT; cdr3_aa: CASRIAGGNTGELFF
j_call: TRBJ2-4; cdr3_length: 15; v_call: TRBV9; clone_size: .; d_call: .; cdr3_nt: TGTGCCAGCAGCCCACGGACTGAAGCCAAAAACATTCAGTACTTC; cdr3_aa: CASSPRTEAKNIQYF
j_call: TRBJ2-3; cdr3_length: 13; v_call: TRBV2; clone_size: .; d_call: .; cdr3_nt: TGTGCCAGCAGTGATCAGGGGCCAGGTACGCAGTATTTT; cdr3_aa: CASSDQGPGTQYF
j_call: TRBJ2-7; cdr3_length: 16; v_call: TRBV4-1; clone_size: .; d_call: .; cdr3_nt: TGCGCCAGCAGCCAAGTTGGAGGGGGCCCCCCGTACGAGCAGTACTTC; cdr3_aa: CASSQVGGGPPYEQYF
j_call: TRBJ1-1; cdr3_length: 14; v_call: TRBV7-9; clone_size: .; d_call: .; cdr3_nt: TGTGCCAGCGGACAGAACCCAATGAACACTGAAGCTTTCTTT; cdr3_aa: CASGQNPMNTEAFF
j_call: TRBJ1-6; cdr3_length: 17; v_call: TRBV14; clone_size: once; d_call: TRBD1; cdr3_nt: TGTGCCAGCAGCCAAGAAGGGGGCCCTGGCTATAATTCACCCCTCCACTTT; cdr3_aa: CASSQEGGPGYNSPLHF
j_call: TRBJ2-3; cdr3_length: 15; v_call: TRBV9; clone_size: .; d_call: .; cdr3_nt: TGTGCCAGCAGCAGGGCGGGCGGGCGCACAGATACGCAGTATTTT; cdr3_aa: CASSRAGGRTDTQYF
j_call: TRBJ2-6; cdr3_length: 15; v_call: TRBV6-5; clone_size: once; d_call: .; cdr3_nt: TGTGCCAGCTCCTCTGTATTTTCTGGGGCCAACGTCCTGACTTTC; cdr3_aa: CASSSVFSGANVLTF
j_call: TRBJ2-5; cdr3_length: 15; v_call: TRBV9; clone_size: .; d_call: .; cdr3_nt: TGTGCCAGCAGCGGACAGGCCCATGGCGGCGAGACCCAGTACTTC; cdr3_aa: CASSGQAHGGETQYF
j_call: TRBJ1-1; cdr3_length: 14; v_call: TRBV7-8; clone_size: .; d_call: .; cdr3_nt: TGTGCCAGCAGCTTAATCACACAGAACACTGAAGCTTTCTTT; cdr3_aa: CASSLITQNTEAFF